The table lists the clone carrying this T cell receptor (beta chain) with a few counts. These data originate in a study of blood T cell repertoires in COVID-19. Turning to the study itself: Spain, Italy and the United States supplied samples that represented acute and convalescent COVID-19. Nucleic acid was either cDNA or gDNA, and it came from T cells, B-cell-depleted T cells, or PBMCs.

As handled by the study authors: Using reference gene primer amplification, nucleated cell counts were estimated. The protocol was immunoSEQ multiplex PCR, while the TCRdb copy is restricted to in-frame clones and leaves out a portion. V and J calls and clone size are copied from that table; D and trimming were computed from the DNA. The sample records about 160,000 clones, about 88% being singletons. J gave up 3 bases and V 5 bases, and 11 bases lay outside the gene matches. The CDR3 spans 15 residues. The Seattle patients joined while their infection was active and were tracked longitudinally afterward.

The receptor's source is a man in his 60s with COVID-19, enrolled during active disease. The chain employs TRBV5-3 and TRBJ2-7; TRBD1 matches 7 bases. Being an ORF, TRBV5-3 has a function that is uncertain. The material sequenced was peripheral blood. The chain's CDR3 is CARRIPGQTFYEQYF. The CDR3 DNA sequence: TGTGCCAGAAGAATACCGGGACAGACATTCTACGAGCAGTACTTC.